The present entry profiles one T cell receptor (beta chain) with its context. The sample holds a few counts of this clone. The specificity of this receptor is unknown. Base qualities are not provided; no much larger clone lies one nucleotide away. The CDR3 sequence holds 15 residues, the cysteine and phenylalanine included. Of the read, only the CDR3 DNA is kept; its 45 bases are in frame from base 1. CDR1 and CDR2 are read off the germline V gene as SQVTM and ANQGSEA. V drops 6 bases and J drops 0 bases, leaving 15 bases in between. All of the isolated RNA was reverse transcribed with the High Capacity cDNA Reverse Transcription Kit, so expressed TCRB transcripts were sequenced. Deep immunoSEQ sequencing was applied to naive, central memory and regulatory T cell samples, giving an average of about 3.6 million total reads per sample. Sorted cells were lysed in RLT buffer and RNA was extracted with DNase-treated RNeasy Micro or Mini kits, depending on cell number. To prevent cross-contamination, every cell subset was processed on its own, while patient and healthy donor samples were processed together. The immunoSEQ multiplex PCR was used to amplify TCRB sequences from cDNA, generating 87-bp fragments that spanned the CDR3 region. The amplicons were sequenced using the Illumina HiSeq platform. From the authors' description of their analysis: PCR bias was computationally corrected using synthetic template baselines, reads within Hamming distance 2 were collapsed, and singletons that could not be merged were discarded. Reads were aligned against IMGT so that V, D and J genes, CDR3 length and insertions or deletions at six rearrangement sites could be assigned. Within each subset, clonotype counts were normalized to the number of sorted cells before true diversity and Gini coefficients were calculated with the tcR R package. The overlap coefficient, calculated on TCRB nucleotide sequences, was used to quantify repertoire sharing. Out-of-frame TCRB sequences from naive cells were analyzed as a proxy for the pre-selection repertoire. The immuneACCESS repertoire file appears here via TCRdb, limited to in-frame rearrangements. These files lack a portion of the clones; in checked studies, under half of the deficit traces to unresolved V genes, and the cause of the others is not known. The V and J calls and clone size are taken from that table; D and trimming were inferred from the DNA. The table for this sample lists about 260,000 clones; just over 20% of them were counted only once. The biggest ten clones account for 0.028% of the sample.

From each donor, a single peripheral blood sample of roughly 0.11 L on average was drawn into heparinised tubes. A BD FACSAria II was used to sort naive, central memory, regulatory and stem cell-like memory CD4+ T cells with a panel that included CD45RO, CCR7, CD25, CD127, CD95 and CD27. A purity above 95% was achieved for all sorted populations. PBMCs were separated immediately by Lymphoprep density gradient centrifugation and were stained directly, without being cultured. So that batch effects would be minimized, each experiment stained and sorted samples in pairs, pairing one healthy donor with one patient. This sample is drawn from a study of beta chain features in type 1 diabetes listed by TCRdb under 2018. Describing the broader study: Patients and healthy donors did not differ in mean age, gender distribution, total cell number or subset yield. Whereas all 30 or so donors provided naive and central memory subsets, regulatory and stem cell-like memory subsets were isolated from just 8 patients and about eight healthy donors. Across all samples, 90 million to 130 million sorted cells were examined, and cell number per subset correlated strongly with RNA yield. The study compared TCRB repertoires of sorted circulating CD4+ T cell subsets between recently diagnosed type 1 diabetes patients and matched healthy donors.

Study-wide findings and limitations: Because small numbers of individuals were included in the HLA sub-analyses, any influence of HLA type on TCRB rearrangement was left unresolved. Shorter templates might have been favored by PCR, but patient and control samples were amplified and corrected together, so both groups would have been affected equally by any skew. A moderate but significant shortening of TCRB CDR3 length was observed in type 1 diabetes patients in all four CD4+ subsets. At VDJ recombination sites, patients with type 1 diabetes made fewer insertions and deleted more nucleotides, a pattern implying thymic rearrangement abnormalities. Sequencing cDNA rather than genomic DNA could over-represent highly expressing activated cells, although activation and CD3 levels did not differ between groups. The naive, central memory and regulatory TCRB repertoires appeared to resemble one another more closely among patients than among healthy donors.

The source of this sequence is a woman aged 40 to 50 with type 1 diabetes. The chain uses TRBV29-1 and TRBJ2-1, with TRBD1 perhaps the D gene, on 5 matching bases. The sample consisted of naive CD4+ T cells from blood. Read against the paper, the sample's cell subset or site label means: true naive CD4+ T cells. The CDR3 here reads CSVRTNSASYNEQFF. In nucleotides, the sequence is TGCAGCGTCCGGACAAACTCAGCCTCCTACAATGAGCAGTTCTTC.